Following are 21 T cell receptor beta chains from one sample sequenced in a study of blood T cell repertoires in COVID-19. Method: immunoSEQ multiplex PCR; TCRdb's copy keeps in-frame clones and lacks some. The sample holds approximately 110,000 clones, roughly 84% seen once. The sample taken for sequencing was peripheral blood. These receptors were collected from a human donor in a cohort sampled during active COVID-19.

This chain links TRBV19 with TRBJ1-1; D gene unclear. The CDR3 spans 14 residues. V was cut by 7 bases and J by 0 bases, with 12 bases left in between. Germline loops: CDR1 LNHDA, CDR2 SQIVND (reference sequence). The CDR3 DNA sequence: TGTGCCAGTAATGAGGGCTTCATGAACACTGAAGCTTTCTTT. This gives the protein CASNEGFMNTEAFF. The whole variable domain, filled in from reference TRBV19 and TRBJ1-1, reads DGGITQSPKYLFRKEGQNVTLSCEQNLNHDAMYWYRQDPGQGLRLIYYSQIVNDFQKGDIAEGYSVSREKKESFPLTVTSAQKNPTAFYLCASNEGFMNTEAFFGQGTRLTVV.

The chain joins TRBV7-9 to TRBJ1-1; D uncertain. Germline lookup yields CDR1 SEHNR and CDR2 FQNEAQ (reference sequence). The CDR3 has 15 amino acids. The V end lost 0 bases, the J end lost 5 bases, and 13 bases lay between the germline ends. The CDR3 DNA is TGTGCCAGCAGCTTAGCGGTCGCCTTGAGGACTGAAGCTTTCTTT. Its protein product is CASSLAVALRTEAFF.

This clone appeared a single time. This chain links TRBV5-1 with TRBJ2-7, with D perhaps TRBD2 (5 bases). The germline gives CDR1 SGHRS, CDR2 YFSETQ. The CDR3 is made up of 14 amino acids. V was clipped by 1 base and J by 5 bases, with 13 bases between them. The CDR3 DNA follows: TGCGCCAGCAGCTTGTCCGGGGTCGGAAACGAGCAGTACTTC. It specifies CASSLSGVGNEQYF.

The chain has TRBV5-4 and TRBJ1-2, with a tentative D call TRBD1 (5 bases). CDR1 is SGHNT and CDR2 is YYREEE in the germline V gene (reference sequence). The CDR3 loop spans 16 amino acids. Trimming shortened V by 3 bases and J by 2 bases, and 17 bases separated the two germline ends. Written as DNA, the CDR3 is TGTGCCAGCAGCTCCCCCAGCGGGACCTCAAACTATGGCTACACCTTC. Its translation: CASSSPSGTSNYGYTF.

V usage is TRBV5-4 and J usage is TRBJ2-3; TRBD2 might be the D (6 bases). This CDR3 is built from 15 residues. V dropped 0 bases and J dropped 3 bases, with 11 bases sitting between them. Germline lookup yields CDR1 SGHNT and CDR2 YYREEE (reference sequence). The CDR3 protein is CASSLASSATDTQYF. For the CDR3, the DNA is TGTGCCAGCAGCTTGGCCTCTAGCGCGACAGATACGCAGTATTTT.

In this sample, this clone turned up once. V usage is TRBV3-1 (or the pseudogene TRBV3-2) and J usage is TRBJ2-1; 7 positions agree with TRBD2. Germline V gives CDR1 LGHDT, CDR2 YNNKEL (reference sequence). After removal of 1 base from V and 5 bases from J, the junction contained 8 bases not matched to a gene. The CDR3 is made up of 16 amino acids. The CDR3 DNA is TGTGCCAGCAGCCAAGGGAATGCGGGAGAGAACAATGAGCAGTTCTTC. It specifies CASSQGNAGENNEQFF.

The chain uses TRBV6-6 and TRBJ1-2; TRBD1 matches at 7 bases. The CDR3 is made up of 15 amino acids. Losses at the gene ends were 6 bases for V and 2 bases for J; bases not matched to a gene: 9. CDR1 and CDR2 (germline): MNHNY, SVGAGI (reference sequence). CDR3 in DNA: TGTGCCAGCAGACTTGGCGTGACAGGGAACTATGGCTACACCTTC. Translating gives CASRLGVTGNYGYTF.

The chain uses TRBV19 and TRBJ1-1, with a weak D call TRBD1 (6 bases). CDR1 is LNHDA, CDR2 SQIVND, per germline (reference sequence). The V and J ends lost 5 bases and 5 bases respectively, with 15 bases between them. The CDR3 contains 14 residues. CDR3 in amino acids: CASSSIPGDTEAFF. CDR3 DNA sequence: TGTGCCAGTAGTTCCATCCCAGGGGATACTGAAGCTTTCTTT.

As DNA, the CDR3 is TGCGCCAGCAGCCAAGAATACAGCTACAATCAGCCCCAGCATTTT. Translated, it gives CASSQEYSYNQPQHF. The chain joins TRBV4-1 to TRBJ1-5; D gene ambiguous. With 0 bases removed from V and 3 bases from J, the gap between germline ends came to 9 bases. The CDR3 covers 15 residues. Germline CDR1 and CDR2: MGHRA and YSYEKL.

The chain couples TRBV27 to TRBJ2-5, with 14 bases that match TRBD2. The J segment lost 5 bases and the V segment lost 6 bases, leaving 5 bases of the junction unmatched. The germline V gene has CDR1 MNHEY and CDR2 SMNVEV (reference sequence). The CDR3 covers 15 residues. CDR3 bases: TGTGCCAGCAGGGGACTAGCGGGGGAAAGGGAGACCCAGTACTTC. It codes for CASRGLAGERETQYF.

The chain is built from TRBV4-1 and TRBJ2-1, with D possibly matching TRBD2 (6 bases). V gave up 0 bases and J gave up 15 bases, with 15 bases separating them. This CDR3 comprises 13 residues. From germline, CDR1 is MGHRA and CDR2 YSYEKL. The CDR3 protein is CASSQERGETRFF. The CDR3 DNA reads TGCGCCAGCAGCCAAGAGCGGGGAGAGACCCGGTTCTTC.

The chain combines TRBV9 with TRBJ2-1; TRBD1 might be the D (6 bases). With 2 bases removed from V and 8 bases from J, the gap between germline ends came to 11 bases. Germline V gene sequence: CDR1 SGDLS, CDR2 YYNGEE. This CDR3 has 13 residues. CDR3 protein: CASSVQGLYEQFF. As DNA, the CDR3 is TGTGCCAGCAGCGTCCAGGGGCTGTATGAGCAGTTCTTC. The whole variable domain, filled in from reference TRBV9 and TRBJ2-1, reads DSGVTQTPKHLITATGQRVTLRCSPRSGDLSVYWYQQSLDQGLQFLIQYYNGEERAKGNILERFSAQQFPDLHSELNLSSLELGDSALYFCASSVQGLYEQFFGPGTRLTVL.

The V gene is TRBV5-1, the J gene TRBJ2-3; TRBD2 agrees at 11 bases. Germline values: CDR1 SGHRS, CDR2 YFSETQ. V gave up 0 bases and J gave up 4 bases; unmatched junction bases: 7. This CDR3 comprises 17 residues. CDR3 sequence (DNA): TGCGCCAGCAGCTTGGCGTTAGCGGGGGGGCGGGCAGATACGCAGTATTTT. This sequence encodes CASSLALAGGRADTQYF.

In this sample, this clone turned up a few times. This chain links TRBV28 with TRBJ2-7; TRBD2 agrees at 11 bases. Trimming took 6 bases from V and 4 from J; bases not matched to a gene: 8. The CDR3 is made up of 15 amino acids. Germline CDR1 reads MDHEN; CDR2 reads SYDVKM. This chain's CDR3 is CASRRTSGRSYEQYF. The CDR3 nucleotides are TGTGCCAGCAGGAGAACTAGCGGGAGATCTTACGAGCAGTACTTC.

The J gene is TRBJ1-1, the V gene TRBV30, with 10 bases lining up with TRBD1. Germline CDR1 GTSNPN, CDR2 SVGIG (reference sequence). With 3 bases clipped from V and 4 bases from J, the junction kept 5 bases outside the gene matches. CDR3 length equals 14 residues. CDR3 sequence (DNA): TGTGCCTGGAGCCGACAGGGGGCGGGCACTGAAGCTTTCTTT. Its protein is CAWSRQGAGTEAFF.

The chain carries TRBV24-1 and TRBJ1-5; TRBD1 agrees at 11 bases. J was trimmed by 4 bases and V by 2 bases; bases with no gene match: 3. Germline values: CDR1 KGHDR, CDR2 SFDVKD. CDR3 length equals 16 residues. CDR3 region: CATSDSGTGGNQPQHF. For the CDR3, the DNA is TGTGCCACCAGTGATTCCGGGACAGGGGGGAATCAGCCCCAGCATTTT.

The rearrangement uses TRBV6-1 and TRBJ2-3; the D gene is possibly TRBD2 (6 bases). V was trimmed by 0 bases and J by 4 bases, leaving 14 bases between them. Germline CDR1 and CDR2: MNHNS and SASEGT. The CDR3 contains 16 residues. The CDR3 loop reads CASSEAPGRGADTQYF. The CDR3, as DNA: TGTGCCAGCAGTGAAGCGCCCGGGAGAGGGGCAGATACGCAGTATTTT.

The V and J genes are TRBV5-1 and TRBJ1-1, with a weak D call TRBD1 (6 bases). V gave up 0 bases and J gave up 10 bases, with 10 bases separating them. The CDR3 consists of 12 residues. Germline CDR1 and CDR2: SGHRS and YFSETQ. CDR3: CASSLEGVGAFF. In DNA form, the CDR3 reads TGCGCCAGCAGCTTGGAGGGGGTAGGAGCTTTCTTT.

V usage is TRBV5-1 and J usage is TRBJ2-5, with TRBD2 identical over 9 bases. The J segment lost 2 bases and the V segment lost 2 bases, leaving 4 bases of the junction unmatched. This CDR3 region has 15 residues. Germline CDR1 reads SGHRS; CDR2 reads YFSETQ. CDR3 sequence (DNA): TGCGCCAGCAGCTTTAGGCTAGCGGGGCAAGAGACCCAGTACTTC. It yields the protein CASSFRLAGQETQYF.

This chain joins TRBV6-5 and TRBJ2-2; 9 bases map to TRBD2. The CDR3 has 14 amino acids. Looked up from germline, CDR1 is MNHEY and CDR2 is SVGAGI. The J segment lost 3 bases and the V segment lost 6 bases, leaving 2 bases of the junction unmatched. The DNA of the CDR3 is TGTGCCAGCAGGGCGGGAGGGGACACCGGGGAGCTGTTTTTT. This translates into CASRAGGDTGELFF.

This rearrangement joins TRBV4-2 to TRBJ1-6; no definite D call. The CDR3 loop spans 14 amino acids. Germline V gene data show CDR1 as LGHNA and CDR2 as YNFKEQ. The V and J ends lost 0 bases and 8 bases respectively, with 8 bases between them. The CDR3 sequence: CASSQDTSYSPLHF. Here the CDR3 DNA reads TGTGCCAGCAGCCAAGATACAAGTTATTCACCCCTCCACTTT.